Here is one T cell receptor beta chain with its context. Only a few counts were recorded for this clonotype. Its cognate antigen has yet to be identified. No base quality information exists; no much larger clone differs at one position. This sample's time point label indicates: patch test 2, 6 weeks after DPC sensitization. Taken with the paper, the label for treatment or condition translates to: therapeutic diphenylcyclopropenone sensitization with weekly scalp DPC. At every patch-test visit, the blood draw took place before the patch test was put on. Patients were considered eligible if aged 18 to 70, diagnosed with alopecia and deemed suitable for DPC therapy, and patients were excluded if pregnant. Unfractionated whole blood was collected in Tempus Blood RNA tubes, and total RNA was extracted from that blood. The library was generated by RACE. Instrument used: NextSeq 500. During library preparation, unique molecular identifiers were attached to individual cDNA molecules so that TCRs could be counted in a quantitative, reproducible way. Both TCR alpha and TCR beta chains were sequenced from each blood RNA sample. On the authors' methods: The median number of TCRs per sample was 95,638, ranging from roughly 23,224 to 700,000. The Decombinator software suite was used to annotate V, J and CDR3 in the TCR reads. For the PS versus PT1 abundance plots, all samples were subsampled to the same number of TCRs (28,000). Expanded TCRs were defined as absent before sensitization and observed at least eight times at the 2-week time point. The public reads were reprocessed in TCRdb via fastp at Q25 and MiXCR, keeping in-frame beta chains. Each entry is one CDR3 protein sequence, shown with its most common DNA and genes. Here the V and J calls rest on TCRdb's processing, not on the authors' analysis. The sample profile shows under 90,000 distinct CDR3 sequences; 7.5% to 9.5% of them were found once. The top ten clones comprise around 3.3% of the sample.

These data belong to a study of human T cells and chemical hapten exposure (dated by TCRdb to about 2021). Describing the broader study: For sensitization, 2% DPC in acetone was applied to an approximately 2 cm by approximately 2 cm area of upper inner arm skin. Patients additionally received weekly therapeutic DPC doses to the scalp throughout the roughly 26-week study period. Patch testing on the upper back used Finn chambers containing 0.01% DPC, with scoring done after 6 days according to International Contact Dermatitis Research Group standards. The patient cohort, mostly female, included alopecia areata with under or over 50% scalp involvement, alopecia totalis and alopecia universalis. Libraries were pooled for sequencing, and per-sample TCR yields varied mainly because of small differences in library volumes within the pool. This study followed changes in the peripheral blood TCR repertoire in vivo during primary and secondary sensitization of alopecia patients to the hapten diphenylcyclopropenone (DPC). Blood samples were taken from patients before sensitization (week 0) and then at 2, 6 and about 24 weeks after DPC sensitization. For TCR sequencing, blood came from 25 to 35 alopecia patients at anywhere from one to four time points (pre-sensitization, 2, 6 and 24 weeks).

Paper-wide results and their limitations: Expanded TCRs formed significantly more large CDR3 similarity clusters than pre-sensitization or healthy control sets, consistent with antigen-driven responses. Patch test score correlated positively with the number of PT1 expanded TCRs, reaching significance at thresholds 8, 16 and 32 but not at 4. Because every patient had alopecia, a presumed autoimmune disease, the patients' immune response might differ from that of healthy individuals. The number of TCRs above 1 in 1000 frequency did not change with DPC sensitization; there was no evidence of global repertoire structure alterations. After repeated subsampling, the strength of the expansion versus patch-test correlation and the threshold at which it became significant changed.

The CDR3 runs 15 residues from the cysteine to the phenylalanine. Only the CDR3 region is kept as DNA, spanning 45 bases read in frame from base 1. The V end gives up 1 base and the J end 8 bases, leaving 8 bases in the junction not matched to a gene. CDR1 SGHAT and CDR2 FQNNGV are derived from the germline V gene. This sequence uses TRBV11-2 and TRBJ2-1, with 7 bases matching TRBD2. The sample here was whole blood, taken in connection with sensitization to the hapten diphenylcyclopropenone (DPC). The TCR was taken from a woman in her forties or fifties with alopecia areata. Some clones in this sample may be carry-over from other donors' samples. The CDR3 is CASSLAAGAADEQFF. The nucleotide sequence is given as TGTGCCAGCAGCTTAGCGGCGGGAGCAGCGGATGAGCAGTTCTTC.